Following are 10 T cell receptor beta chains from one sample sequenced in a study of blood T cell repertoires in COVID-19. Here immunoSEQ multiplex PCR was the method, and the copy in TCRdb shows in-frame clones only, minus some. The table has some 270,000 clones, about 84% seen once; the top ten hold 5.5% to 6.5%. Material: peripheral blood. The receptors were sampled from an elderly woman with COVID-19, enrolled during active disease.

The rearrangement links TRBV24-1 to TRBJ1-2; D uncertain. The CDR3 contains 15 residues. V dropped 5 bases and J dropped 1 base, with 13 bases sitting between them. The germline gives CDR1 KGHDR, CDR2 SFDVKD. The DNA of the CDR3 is TGTGCCACCAGTGGTGAACGCTCCGGTAACTATGGCTACACCTTC. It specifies CATSGERSGNYGYTF.

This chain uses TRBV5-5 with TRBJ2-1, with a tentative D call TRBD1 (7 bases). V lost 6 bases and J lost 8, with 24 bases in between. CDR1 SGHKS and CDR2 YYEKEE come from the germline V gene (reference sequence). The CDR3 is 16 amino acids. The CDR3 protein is CASTLSGDRVVYEQFF. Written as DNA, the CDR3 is TGTGCCAGCACCTTATCGGGAGACAGGGTTGTCTATGAGCAGTTCTTC.

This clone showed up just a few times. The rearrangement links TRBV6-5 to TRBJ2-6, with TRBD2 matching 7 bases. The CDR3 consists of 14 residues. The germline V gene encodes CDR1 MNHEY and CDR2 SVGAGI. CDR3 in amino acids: CVTSGDSGANVLTF. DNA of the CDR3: TGTGTGACCAGCGGGGACTCTGGGGCCAACGTCCTGACTTTC.

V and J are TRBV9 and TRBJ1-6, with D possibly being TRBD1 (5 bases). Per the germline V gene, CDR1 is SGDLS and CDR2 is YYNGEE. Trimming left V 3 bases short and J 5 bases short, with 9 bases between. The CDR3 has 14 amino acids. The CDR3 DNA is TGTGCCAGCAGCGCGGGACTGAATAATTCACCCCTCCACTTT. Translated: CASSAGLNNSPLHF.

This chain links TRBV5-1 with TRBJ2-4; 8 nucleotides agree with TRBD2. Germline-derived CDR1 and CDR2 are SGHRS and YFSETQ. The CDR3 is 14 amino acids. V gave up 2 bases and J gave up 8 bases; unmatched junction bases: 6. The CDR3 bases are TGCGCCAGCAGCTTCACAAGCGGGGGAGACATTCAGTACTTC. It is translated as CASSFTSGGDIQYF.

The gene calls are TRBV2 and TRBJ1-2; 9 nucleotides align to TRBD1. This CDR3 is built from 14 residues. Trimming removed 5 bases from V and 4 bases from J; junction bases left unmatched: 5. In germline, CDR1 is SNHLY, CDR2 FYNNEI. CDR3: CASSPGTGIYGYTF. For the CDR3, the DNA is TGTGCCAGCAGTCCAGGGACAGGGATCTATGGCTACACCTTC.

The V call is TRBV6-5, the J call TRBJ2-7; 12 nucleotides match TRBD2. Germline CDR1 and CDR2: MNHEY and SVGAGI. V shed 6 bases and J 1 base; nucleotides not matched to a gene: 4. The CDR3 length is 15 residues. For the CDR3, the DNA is TGTGCCAGCAGGCGTACTAGCGGGGGGTCCTACGAGCAGTACTTC. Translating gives CASRRTSGGSYEQYF.

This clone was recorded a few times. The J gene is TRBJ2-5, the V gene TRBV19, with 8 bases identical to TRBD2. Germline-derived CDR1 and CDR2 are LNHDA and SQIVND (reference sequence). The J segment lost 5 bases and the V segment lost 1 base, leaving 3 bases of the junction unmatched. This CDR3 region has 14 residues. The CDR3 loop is CASSIGGGGETQYF. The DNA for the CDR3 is TGTGCCAGTAGTATAGGAGGCGGGGGGGAGACCCAGTACTTC.

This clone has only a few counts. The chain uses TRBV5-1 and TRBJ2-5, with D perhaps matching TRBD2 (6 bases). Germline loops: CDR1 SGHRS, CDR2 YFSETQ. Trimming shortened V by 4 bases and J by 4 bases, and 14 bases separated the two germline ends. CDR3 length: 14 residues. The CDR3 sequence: CASSQETRRETQYF. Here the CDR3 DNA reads TGCGCCAGCAGCCAGGAGACTAGGAGAGAGACCCAGTACTTC.

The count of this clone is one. The CDR3 here is CASSVGDGTSYHEQYF. The CDR3 DNA reads as TGTGCCAGCAGCGTAGGGGACGGGACTAGCTACCACGAGCAGTACTTC. This chain connects TRBV9 to TRBJ2-7; 9 nucleotides agree with TRBD2. The CDR3 is made up of 16 amino acids. The V gene's germline CDR1 is SGDLS and CDR2 YYNGEE. Trimming took 0 bases from V and 5 from J; bases not matched to a gene: 9.